A single sample is the source of the 18 T cell receptor beta chains below, sequenced in a study of cytomegalovirus exposure and HLA in healthy donors. 60 Vbeta and 13 Jbeta primers were used in PCR. The assay was immunoSEQ multiplex PCR, and TCRdb's table has in-frame clones only and misses some. This repertoire shows around 130,000 clones, roughly 83% found once; its top ten account for 0.95% to 1.5%. The sequenced sample consisted of PBMCs. These receptors were taken from a girl between 2 and 10 years old in good health and CMV-seronegative.

The gene calls are TRBV5-4 and TRBJ1-1; D is uncertain. Trimming removed 0 bases at V and 5 bases at J, with 14 bases between. The CDR3 is 15 amino acids. Germline assignment: CDR1 SGHNT and CDR2 YYREEE (reference sequence). CDR3 loop: CASSLGGIRGTEAFF. Here the CDR3 DNA reads TGTGCCAGCAGCTTGGGCGGCATTCGAGGGACTGAAGCTTTCTTT.

The CDR3 DNA reads TGTGCCAGCAGCGCCGACCCTGGAGGGCCCTATGGCTACACCTTC. Its protein product is CASSADPGGPYGYTF. V usage is TRBV9 and J usage is TRBJ1-2; D is uncertain. The germline V and J ends were trimmed by 3 bases and 4 bases, with 16 bases remaining between them. Per germline, CDR1 SGDLS and CDR2 YYNGEE. The CDR3 consists of 15 residues.

The chain has TRBV7-9 and TRBJ1-4; D might be TRBD1 (5 bases). The CDR3 sequence is 15 residues long. CDR1 is SEHNR, CDR2 FQNEAQ, per germline (reference sequence). V shed 0 bases and J shed 7 bases, with 12 bases lying between them. CDR3 sequence (DNA): TGTGCCAGCAGCTTAGCCCCCCAGGGAAGTGAAAAACTGTTTTTT. It codes for CASSLAPQGSEKLFF. Full variable domain (missing parts from reference TRBV7-9 and TRBJ1-4): DTGVSQNPRHKITKRGQNVTFRCDPISEHNRLYWYRQTLGQGPEFLTYFQNEAQLEKSRLLSDRFSAERPKGSFSTLEIQRTEQGDSAMYLCASSLAPQGSEKLFFGSGTQLSVL.

This chain connects TRBV5-4 to TRBJ2-1; 12 bases align to TRBD2. The CDR3 length is 19 residues. CDR1 is SGHNT and CDR2 is YYREEE in the germline V gene (reference sequence). V was pared by 0 bases and J by 7 bases, with 14 bases of the junction left unmatched. CDR3 sequence (DNA): TGTGCCAGCAGCTTGGTAGCTCTAGCGGGAGGGCCGGGTAGGAATGAGCAGTTCTTC. The encoded protein is CASSLVALAGGPGRNEQFF.

The chain is built from TRBV5-5 and TRBJ2-2, with D perhaps TRBD1 (6 bases). Looked up from germline, CDR1 is SGHKS and CDR2 is YYEKEE (reference sequence). The germline V and J ends were trimmed by 2 bases and 3 bases, with 8 bases remaining between them. The CDR3 extends over 14 amino acids. CDR3 coding DNA: TGTGCCAGCAGCTTATACAGGGACACCGGGGAGCTGTTTTTT. The encoded protein is CASSLYRDTGELFF.

This clone showed up just once. This chain links TRBV7-3 with TRBJ1-1, with 10 bases lining up with TRBD1. With 5 bases clipped from V and 6 bases from J, the junction kept 3 bases outside the gene matches. This CDR3 is built from 13 residues. Per germline, CDR1 SGHTA and CDR2 FQGTGA. CDR3 sequence reads: CASSVGQGAEAFF. The CDR3 nucleotides read TGTGCCAGCAGCGTAGGACAGGGGGCTGAAGCTTTCTTT.

This rearrangement joins TRBV14 to TRBJ2-4; possibly TRBD1 for D (6 bases). CDR3 length: 17 amino acids. V dropped 4 bases and J dropped 0 bases, with 16 bases sitting between them. Looked up from germline, CDR1 is SGHDN and CDR2 is FVKESK. Here the CDR3 reads CASSRPDRRLAKNIQYF. CDR3 nucleotides: TGTGCCAGCAGCCGACCCGACAGGAGGTTAGCCAAAAACATTCAGTACTTC.

This clone occurred a few times. V usage is TRBV7-7 and J usage is TRBJ2-5, with 9 bases identical to TRBD1. CDR3 length: 17 residues. Germline trimming cut 1 base from V and 5 bases from J; bases unmatched to any gene: 11. Germline CDR1 and CDR2: SSHAT and FNYEAQ (reference sequence). Here the CDR3 reads CASSLGLDRGAWETQYF. As DNA, the CDR3 is TGTGCCAGCAGCTTAGGCCTGGACAGGGGCGCATGGGAGACCCAGTACTTC. Drawing the rest from reference TRBV7-7 and TRBJ2-5, the complete variable domain is GAGVSQSPRYKVTKRGQDVTLRCDPISSHATLYWYQQALGQGPEFLTYFNYEAQPDKSGLPSDRFSAERPEGSISTLTIQRTEQRDSAMYRCASSLGLDRGAWETQYFGPGTRLLVL.

The rearrangement joins TRBV9 to TRBJ2-1; 13 bases map to TRBD2. Trimming took 4 bases from V and 5 from J; bases not matched to a gene: 15. Germline V CDR1 and CDR2: SGDLS, YYNGEE. The length of the CDR3 is 19 residues. DNA of the CDR3: TGTGCCAGCAGCCCCTTTATGGGACTAGCGGGAACGGGTCACAATGAGCAGTTCTTC. The encoded protein is CASSPFMGLAGTGHNEQFF.

The rearrangement uses TRBV29-1 and TRBJ1-4; perhaps TRBD1 as D (6 bases). V was shortened by 3 bases and J by 7 bases, with 18 bases between the two germline ends. CDR1 is SQVTM and CDR2 is ANQGSEA in the germline V gene. The CDR3 runs to 15 residues. DNA for the CDR3: TGCAGCGTTGATCTCGGCAGGGGCGGGGGTGAAAAACTGTTTTTT. This translates into CSVDLGRGGGEKLFF. Looking up the rest from reference TRBV29-1 and TRBJ1-4 gives the full variable domain: SAVISQKPSRDICQRGTSLTIQCQVDSQVTMMFWYRQQPGQSLTLIATANQGSEATYESGFVIDKFPISRPNLTFSTLTVSNMSPEDSSIYLCSVDLGRGGGEKLFFGSGTQLSVL.

This clone was detected a few times. This chain links TRBV7-9 with TRBJ1-4; D is possibly TRBD1 (5 bases). The germline V gene encodes CDR1 SEHNR and CDR2 FQNEAQ (reference sequence). Trimming stripped 5 bases from V and 6 bases from J, with 16 bases between. The CDR3 sequence is 15 residues long. The CDR3 spells CASSPRQTPDEKLFF. The CDR3 DNA reads TGTGCCAGCAGCCCTAGACAGACTCCTGATGAAAAACTGTTTTTT. The entire variable domain, with the rest obtained from reference TRBV7-9 and TRBJ1-4, is as follows: DTGVSQNPRHKITKRGQNVTFRCDPISEHNRLYWYRQTLGQGPEFLTYFQNEAQLEKSRLLSDRFSAERPKGSFSTLEIQRTEQGDSAMYLCASSPRQTPDEKLFFGSGTQLSVL.

V usage is TRBV30 and J usage is TRBJ2-4; tentative D call: TRBD2 (5 bases). CDR3 length: 15 amino acids. Germline loops: CDR1 GTSNPN, CDR2 SVGIG (reference sequence). The ends were cut back, 1 base at V and 8 bases at J, with 18 bases in the middle. In nucleotides, the CDR3 is TGTGCCTGGAGTGCAGCGCGGGCGAACGGGTACATTCAGTACTTC. Translated: CAWSAARANGYIQYF.

The chain couples TRBV5-1 to TRBJ1-1; D gene uncertain. V was trimmed by 0 bases and J by 4 bases, leaving 13 bases between them. This CDR3 is 15 amino acids long. Germline CDR1 reads SGHRS; CDR2 reads YFSETQ. DNA for the CDR3: TGCGCCAGCAGCTTGGTGGCTCCAGGTAGCACTGAAGCTTTCTTT. Translation: CASSLVAPGSTEAFF. The variable domain in full, completed from reference TRBV5-1 and TRBJ1-1, reads KAGVTQTPRYLIKTRGQQVTLSCSPISGHRSVSWYQQTPGQGLQFLFEYFSETQRNKGNFPGRFSGRQFSNSRSEMNVSTLELGDSALYLCASSLVAPGSTEAFFGQGTRLTVV.

The chain has TRBV10-3 and TRBJ2-3, with 8 bases lining up with TRBD2. The CDR3 is made up of 14 amino acids. V was clipped by 11 bases and J by 2 bases; unmatched bases: 9. The germline V gene encodes CDR1 ENHRY and CDR2 SYGVKD. The CDR3 nucleotides are TGTGCCGCCCGCGGGGGGACCTCCACAGATACGCAGTATTTT. It yields the protein CAARGGTSTDTQYF.

The chain recombines TRBV6-4 with TRBJ2-5, with TRBD1 as a possible D gene (6 bases). With 3 bases removed from V and 0 bases from J, the gap between germline ends came to 11 bases. Germline values: CDR1 MRHNA, CDR2 SNTAGT. The CDR3 spans 15 residues. This CDR3 is CASSDARGNQETQYF. In nucleotides, the CDR3 is TGTGCCAGCAGTGATGCAAGGGGGAACCAAGAGACCCAGTACTTC.

V and J are TRBV7-3 and TRBJ2-1, with 11 bases matching TRBD2. Germline V CDR1 and CDR2: SGHTA, FQGTGA. Losses at the gene ends were 5 bases for V and 9 bases for J; bases not matched to a gene: 9. CDR3 length equals 15 residues. The CDR3, as DNA: TGTGCCAGCAGCCTAATAGCGGGAGGGTCAAGTGAGCAGTTCTTC. Translating gives CASSLIAGGSSEQFF.

In the case of this clone: This same CDR3 is encoded by further DNA sequences in the sample. This sequence joins TRBV15 and TRBJ1-5, with D unresolved. Germline values: CDR1 LNHNV, CDR2 YYDKDF (reference sequence). Trimming removed 1 base from V and 0 bases from J, with 4 bases in between. CDR3 size: 14 residues. The CDR3 spells CATSRGHSNQPQHF. CDR3 in DNA: TGTGCCACCAGCAGAGGACATAGCAATCAGCCCCAGCATTTT.

The V call is TRBV30, the J call TRBJ1-4; D might be TRBD1 (5 bases). Trimming removed 5 bases from V and 8 bases from J, with 21 bases in between. The CDR3 has 15 amino acids. Germline CDR1 is GTSNPN and CDR2 is SVGIG (reference sequence). CDR3 amino acids: CAWWNPGGGGEKLFF. CDR3 coding DNA: TGTGCCTGGTGGAATCCCGGGGGTGGAGGAGAAAAACTGTTTTTT. The complete variable domain, with remaining parts taken from reference TRBV30 and TRBJ1-4, reads SQTIHQWPATLVQPVGSPLSLECTVEGTSNPNLYWYRQAAGRGLQLLFYSVGIGQISSEVPQNLSASRPQDRQFILSSKKLLLSDSGFYLCAWWNPGGGGEKLFFGSGTQLSVL.